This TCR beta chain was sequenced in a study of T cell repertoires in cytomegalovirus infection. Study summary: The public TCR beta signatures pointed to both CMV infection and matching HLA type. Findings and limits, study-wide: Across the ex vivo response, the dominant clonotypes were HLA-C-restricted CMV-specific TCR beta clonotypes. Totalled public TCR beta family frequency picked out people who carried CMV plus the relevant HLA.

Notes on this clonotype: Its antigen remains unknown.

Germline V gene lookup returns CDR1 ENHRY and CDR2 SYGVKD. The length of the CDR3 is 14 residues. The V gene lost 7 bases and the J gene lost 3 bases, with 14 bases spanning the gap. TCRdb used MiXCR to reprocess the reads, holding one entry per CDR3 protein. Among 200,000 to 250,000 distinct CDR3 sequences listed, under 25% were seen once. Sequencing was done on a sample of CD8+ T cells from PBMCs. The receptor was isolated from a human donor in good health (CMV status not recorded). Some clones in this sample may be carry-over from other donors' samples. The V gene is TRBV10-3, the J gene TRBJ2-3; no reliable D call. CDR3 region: CAIKGLPGTDTQYF. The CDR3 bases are TGTGCCATCAAAGGGTTACCCGGGACAGATACGCAGTATTTT.